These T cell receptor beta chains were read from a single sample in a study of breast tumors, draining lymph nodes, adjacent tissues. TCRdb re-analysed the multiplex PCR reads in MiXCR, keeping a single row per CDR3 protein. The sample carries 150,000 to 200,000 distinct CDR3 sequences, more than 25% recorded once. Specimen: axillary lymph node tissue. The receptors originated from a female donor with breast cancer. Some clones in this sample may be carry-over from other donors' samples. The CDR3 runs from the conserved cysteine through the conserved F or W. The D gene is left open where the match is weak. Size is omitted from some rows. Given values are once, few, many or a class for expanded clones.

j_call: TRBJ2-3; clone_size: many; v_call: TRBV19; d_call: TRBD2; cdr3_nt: TGTGCCAGTAGTATTCTCCCCGTACGACTAGCGGCTAGCACAGATACGCAGTATTTT; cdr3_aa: CASSILPVRLAASTDTQYF
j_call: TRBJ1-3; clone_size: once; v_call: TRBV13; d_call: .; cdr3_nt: TGTGCCAGCAGCTTCGGGGGAAACACCATATATTTT; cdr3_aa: CASSFGGNTIYF
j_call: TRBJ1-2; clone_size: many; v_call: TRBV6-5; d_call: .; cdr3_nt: TGTGCCAGCAGTCACTCTGCGGTTGGAAACTATGGCTACACCTTC; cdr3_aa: CASSHSAVGNYGYTF
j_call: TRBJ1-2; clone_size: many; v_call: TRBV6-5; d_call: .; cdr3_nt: TGTGCCAGCAGTTACCGAGGGGAGAACTATGGCTACACCTTC; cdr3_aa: CASSYRGENYGYTF
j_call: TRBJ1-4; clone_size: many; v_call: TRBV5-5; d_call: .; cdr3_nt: TGTGCCAGCAGCTTGGCGGAGGAAAAACTGTTTTTT; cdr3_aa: CASSLAEEKLFF
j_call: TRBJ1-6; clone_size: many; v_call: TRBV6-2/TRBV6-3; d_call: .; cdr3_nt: TGTGCCAGCAGCTTCGACAAGTCGAGCTCCTATAATTCACCCCTCCACTTT; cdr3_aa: CASSFDKSSSYNSPLHF
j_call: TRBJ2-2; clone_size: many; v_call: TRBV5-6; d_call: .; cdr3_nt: TGTGCCAGCAGCTTAGCACAGGTTAACACCGGGGAGCTGTTTTTT; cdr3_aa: CASSLAQVNTGELFF
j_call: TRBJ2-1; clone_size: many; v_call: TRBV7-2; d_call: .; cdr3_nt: TGTGCCAGCAGCCGTAGCCAGCATGAGCAGTTCTTC; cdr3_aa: CASSRSQHEQFF
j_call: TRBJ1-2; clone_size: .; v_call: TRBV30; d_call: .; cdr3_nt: TGTGCCTGGAGCTACACCTTTAACTATGGCTACACCTTC; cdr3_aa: CAWSYTFNYGYTF
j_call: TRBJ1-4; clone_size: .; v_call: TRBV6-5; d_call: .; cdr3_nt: TGTGCCAGCAGCCCTATAGGGGGGGTTGGGGAAAAACTGTTTTTT; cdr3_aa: CASSPIGGVGEKLFF
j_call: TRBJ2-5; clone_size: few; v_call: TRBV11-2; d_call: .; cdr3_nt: TGTGCCAGCAGCTTAGTGGTGACAGCGAAAGAGACCCAGTACTTC; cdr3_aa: CASSLVVTAKETQYF
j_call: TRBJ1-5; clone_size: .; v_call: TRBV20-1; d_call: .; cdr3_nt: TGCAGTGTGGGCGGCAGGAGGGTCCTATCCCAGCATTTT; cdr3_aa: CSVGGRRVLSQHF
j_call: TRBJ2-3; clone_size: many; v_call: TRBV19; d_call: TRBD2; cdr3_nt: TGTGCCAGTAGTATCCAGCGGGGGATCCAGCAAGGTACGCAGTATTTT; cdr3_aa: CASSIQRGIQQGTQYF
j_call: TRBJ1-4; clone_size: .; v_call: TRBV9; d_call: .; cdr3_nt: TGTGCCAGCAGCGTAGCACCCGTCACAGATCGGGAAAAACTGTTTTTT; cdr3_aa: CASSVAPVTDREKLFF
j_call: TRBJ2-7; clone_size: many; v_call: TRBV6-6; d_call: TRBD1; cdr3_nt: TGTGCCAGCAGTTACTCTGGACAGGGGGCGGACGAGCAGTACTTC; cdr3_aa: CASSYSGQGADEQYF
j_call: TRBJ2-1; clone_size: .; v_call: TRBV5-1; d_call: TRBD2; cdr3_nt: TGCGCCAGCAGCTTTCTAGCGGGGGGGCGCAATGAGCAGTTCTTC; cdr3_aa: CASSFLAGGRNEQFF
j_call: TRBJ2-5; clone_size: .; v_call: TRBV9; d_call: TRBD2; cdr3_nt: TGTGCCAGCAGCGTAGAGGTATCTAGCGGGGGAGAGACCCAGTACTTC; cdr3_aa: CASSVEVSSGGETQYF
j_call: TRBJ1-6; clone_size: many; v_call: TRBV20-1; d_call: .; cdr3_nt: TGCAGTGCTAGATCCTCGGGTAATTCACCCCTCCACTTT; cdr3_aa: CSARSSGNSPLHF
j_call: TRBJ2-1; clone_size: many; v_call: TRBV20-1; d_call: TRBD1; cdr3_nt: TGCAGTGCTAGAGGGGACAGTTCCTACAATGAGCAGTTCTTC; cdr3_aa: CSARGDSSYNEQFF
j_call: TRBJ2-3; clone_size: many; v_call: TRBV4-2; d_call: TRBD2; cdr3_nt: TGTGCCAGCAGCCAAGTGCGGGGGGGTGATACGCAGTATTTT; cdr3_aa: CASSQVRGGDTQYF
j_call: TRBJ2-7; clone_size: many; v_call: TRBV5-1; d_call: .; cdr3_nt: TGCGCCAGCAGCTTGGTCCAGCCTCTCAACGAGCAGTACTTC; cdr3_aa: CASSLVQPLNEQYF
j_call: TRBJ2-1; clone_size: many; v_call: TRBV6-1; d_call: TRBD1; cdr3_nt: TGTGCCAGCAGTGGGGGGACAGCCTACAATGAGCAGTTCTTC; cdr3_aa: CASSGGTAYNEQFF
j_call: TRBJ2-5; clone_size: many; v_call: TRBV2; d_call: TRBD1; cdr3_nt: TGTGCCAGCAGCCCTGACAGGGTCGAGACCCAGTACTTC; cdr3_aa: CASSPDRVETQYF
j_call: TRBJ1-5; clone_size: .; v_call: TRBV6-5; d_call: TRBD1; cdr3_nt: TGTGCCAGCAGTCGTCTCCAGGGGGCGAATCAGCCCCAGCATTTT; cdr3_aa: CASSRLQGANQPQHF
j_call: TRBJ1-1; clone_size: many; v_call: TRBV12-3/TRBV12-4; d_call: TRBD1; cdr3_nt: TGTGCCAGCACCCTGACAGGGATTGAAGCTTTCTTT; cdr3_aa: CASTLTGIEAFF
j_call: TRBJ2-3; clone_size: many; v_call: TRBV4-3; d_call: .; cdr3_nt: TGCGCCAGCAGCCAAGGCCCGGGAGCGTCTAGCACAGATACGCAGTATTTT; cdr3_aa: CASSQGPGASSTDTQYF
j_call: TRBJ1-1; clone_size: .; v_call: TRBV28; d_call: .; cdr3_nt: TGTGCCAGCAGTTATCCATCGAACACTGAAGCTTTCTTT; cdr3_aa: CASSYPSNTEAFF
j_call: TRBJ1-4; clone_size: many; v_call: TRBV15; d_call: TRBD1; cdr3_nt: TGTGCCACCAGCTTAACAACGTCAGCCCGACAGGGACAAAGAGAAAAACTGTTTTTT; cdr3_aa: CATSLTTSARQGQREKLFF
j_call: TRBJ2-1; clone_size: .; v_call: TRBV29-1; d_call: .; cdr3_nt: TGCAGCAGCCAAGAATACAATGAGCAGTTCTTC; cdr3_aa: CSSQEYNEQFF
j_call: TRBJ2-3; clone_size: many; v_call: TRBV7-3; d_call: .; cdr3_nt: TGTGCCAGCAGCCCCATTACTGGAGATACGCAGTATTTT; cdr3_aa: CASSPITGDTQYF
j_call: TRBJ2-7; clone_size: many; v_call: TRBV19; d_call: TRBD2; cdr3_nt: TGTGCCAGTAGTATAGATGACTCGCGGACTAGCGGCTACGAGCAGTACTTC; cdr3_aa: CASSIDDSRTSGYEQYF
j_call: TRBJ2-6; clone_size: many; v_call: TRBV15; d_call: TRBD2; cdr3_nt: TGTGCCACCAGCATTAGCGGGACTGGGGCCAACGTCCTGACTTTC; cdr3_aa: CATSISGTGANVLTF
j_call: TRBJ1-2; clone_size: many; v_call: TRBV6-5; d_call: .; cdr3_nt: TGTGCCAGCAGTTCACCGTTGGGCAGGGAATACGGCTACACCTTC; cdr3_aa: CASSSPLGREYGYTF
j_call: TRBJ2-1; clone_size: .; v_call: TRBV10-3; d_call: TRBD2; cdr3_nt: TGTGCCATCGGTGAAATTGGGCGACTAGCGGGAGGCCTAGACTACGAGCAGTTCTTC; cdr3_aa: CAIGEIGRLAGGLDYEQFF
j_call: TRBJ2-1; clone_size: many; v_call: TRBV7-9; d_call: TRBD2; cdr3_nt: TGTGCCAGCAGCTCTTCTAGCGGGAGGGCTTACAATGAGCAGTTCTTC; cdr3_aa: CASSSSSGRAYNEQFF
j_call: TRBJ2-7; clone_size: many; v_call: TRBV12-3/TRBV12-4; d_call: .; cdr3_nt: TGTGCCAGCAGTTTTGGTCGCCAGGGTGGCTACGAGCAGTACTTC; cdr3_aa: CASSFGRQGGYEQYF
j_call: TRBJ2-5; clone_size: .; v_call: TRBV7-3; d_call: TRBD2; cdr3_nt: TGTTCCAGCAGCTTTCTAGCGGGGGTGTCTGAGACCCAGTACTTC; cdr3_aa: CSSSFLAGVSETQYF
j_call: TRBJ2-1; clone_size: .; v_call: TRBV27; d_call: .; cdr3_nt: TGTGCCAGCAGTTTTGGACGGAACAATGAGCAGTTCTTC; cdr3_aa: CASSFGRNNEQFF
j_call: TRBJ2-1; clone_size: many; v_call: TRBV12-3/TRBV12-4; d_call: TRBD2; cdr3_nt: TGTGCCAGCAGAACCCTAGCGGGAGGATTCTACAATGAGCAGTTCTTC; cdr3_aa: CASRTLAGGFYNEQFF
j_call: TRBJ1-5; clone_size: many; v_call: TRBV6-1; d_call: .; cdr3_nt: TGTGCCAGCAGTGCAGAAGGGCAGGGTCTGCTGGCCCAGCATTTT; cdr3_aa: CASSAEGQGLLAQHF
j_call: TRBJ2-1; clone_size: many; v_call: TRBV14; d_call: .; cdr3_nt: TGTGCCAGCAGCCTGGACTCTTACAATGAGCAGTTCTTC; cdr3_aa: CASSLDSYNEQFF
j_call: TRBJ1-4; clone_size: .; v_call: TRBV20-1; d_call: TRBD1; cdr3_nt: TGCAGTGCTAGGCCCGGACAGGGATGGGTCGGACTGTTTTTT; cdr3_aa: CSARPGQGWVGLFF
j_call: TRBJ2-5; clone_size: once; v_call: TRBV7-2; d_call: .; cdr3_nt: TGTGCCAGCAGCTTAGGGGGACAGTACTTC; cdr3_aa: CASSLGGQYF
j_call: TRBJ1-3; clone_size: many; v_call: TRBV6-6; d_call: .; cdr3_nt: TGTGCCAGCAGACTTCAATCTCCCTCTGGAAACACCATATATTTT; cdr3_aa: CASRLQSPSGNTIYF
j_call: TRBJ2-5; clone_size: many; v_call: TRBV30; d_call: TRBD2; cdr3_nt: TGTGCCCGGGGTAGCGGGCAAGAGACCCAGTACTTC; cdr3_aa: CARGSGQETQYF
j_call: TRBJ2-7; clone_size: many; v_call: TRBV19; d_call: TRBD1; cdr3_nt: TGTGCCAGTACTACCGACAGGGTGGGATCCGGGCAGTACTTC; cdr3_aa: CASTTDRVGSGQYF
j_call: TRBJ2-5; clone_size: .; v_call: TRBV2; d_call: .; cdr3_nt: TGTGCCAGCAGTGAAGCGCTTCTGGGACTGGAGGAGACCCAGTACTTC; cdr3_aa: CASSEALLGLEETQYF
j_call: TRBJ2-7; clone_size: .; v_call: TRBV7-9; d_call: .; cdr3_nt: TGTGCCAGCAGCTCCTTGGTAGGCCGTTTCTACGAGCAGCACTTC; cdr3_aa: CASSSLVGRFYEQHF
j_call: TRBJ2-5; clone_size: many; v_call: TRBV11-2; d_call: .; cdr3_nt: TGTGCCAGCAGCTTGGGAGGGGGCAATTCAGAGACCCAGTACTTC; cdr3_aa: CASSLGGGNSETQYF
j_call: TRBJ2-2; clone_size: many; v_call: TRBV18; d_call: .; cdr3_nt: TGTGCCAGCTCACCAATCTCGAACACCGGGGAGCTGTTTTTT; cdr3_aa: CASSPISNTGELFF
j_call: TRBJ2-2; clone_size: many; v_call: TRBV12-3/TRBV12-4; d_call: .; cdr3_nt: TGTGCCAGCAGTTTAAAGGGCGGTCCCCCCGGGGAGCTGTTTTTT; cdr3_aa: CASSLKGGPPGELFF
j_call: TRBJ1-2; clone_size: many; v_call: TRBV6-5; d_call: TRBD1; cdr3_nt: TGTGCCAGCAGTTCGGACAGGGGGAGCTATGGCTACACCTTC; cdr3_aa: CASSSDRGSYGYTF